The 31 T cell receptor beta chains presented below share a single source sample, sequenced in a study of T cells in localized non-small cell lung cancer. This table comes from immunoSEQ multiplex PCR, and its TCRdb copy is limited to in-frame clones, with some not included. The data show approximately 1,100 clones, around 22% seen once. The sample here was normal lung tissue next to the tumor, taken before any cancer treatment. The receptor source for this set is a man aged 40 to 75 with stage III lung adenocarcinoma.

The J gene is TRBJ2-2, the V gene TRBV9, with 7 bases identical to TRBD1. The V segment lost 4 bases and the J segment 4 bases; nucleotides outside the gene matches: 10. The CDR3 covers 16 residues. The germline gives CDR1 SGDLS, CDR2 YYNGEE. The CDR3 DNA is TGTGCCAGCAGCCCTTCAACAGGGGCCGGCACCGGGGAGCTGTTTTTT. It translates to CASSPSTGAGTGELFF.

The rearrangement links TRBV11-3 to TRBJ2-7; 7 bases are a match to TRBD1. CDR1 and CDR2 from the germline V gene are SGHNT and YENEEA. CDR3 length: 15 amino acids. Trimming removed 3 bases from V and 5 bases from J; junction bases left unmatched: 10. The chain's CDR3 is CASSFGTGVTHEQYF. The CDR3 DNA sequence: TGTGCCAGCAGCTTTGGCACAGGGGTTACCCACGAGCAGTACTTC.

In its sample, this clone ranks as medium-sized (0.01 to 0.1%). V usage is TRBV6-8 and J usage is TRBJ1-1; a weak D match, TRBD1 (5 bases). In germline, CDR1 is MNHGY, CDR2 SAAAGT. The CDR3 loop spans 15 amino acids. Trimming removed 4 bases at V and 1 base at J, with 13 bases between. The CDR3 loop reads CASSSAGTANTEAFF. The CDR3 nucleotides are TGTGCCAGCAGTTCTGCCGGGACGGCGAACACTGAAGCTTTCTTT.

V is TRBV5-1 and J is TRBJ1-1; D not certain. The CDR3 extends over 14 amino acids. V lost 2 bases to trimming and J lost 3 bases, with 11 bases between them. Germline V gene sequence: CDR1 SGHRS, CDR2 YFSETQ. As DNA, the CDR3 is TGCGCCAGCAGCTTTACGGGAGCCGACACTGAAGCTTTCTTT. It specifies CASSFTGADTEAFF.

The chain is built from TRBV9 and TRBJ2-1, with 10 bases matching TRBD2. CDR1 is SGDLS, CDR2 YYNGEE, per germline. Losses at the gene ends were 5 bases for V and 7 bases for J; bases not matched to a gene: 9. The CDR3 has 15 amino acids. The CDR3 DNA reads TGTGCCAGCAGTATACTAGCGGGATTGATAAATGAGCAGTTCTTC. Its protein is CASSILAGLINEQFF.

Judged by abundance, this clone is medium-sized. Compared with germline, one end of the junction differs, possibly owing to a read error. The J gene is TRBJ1-5, the V gene TRBV11-3, with D possibly TRBD1 on 5 matching bases. Germline CDR1 and CDR2: SGHNT and YENEEA. This CDR3 is 14 amino acids long. Here the CDR3 DNA reads TGTGCCAGAAGCTTAAGCCAGGGCCGTCAGCCCCAGCATTTT. Protein product: CARSLSQGRQPQHF.

V gene TRBV18 combines with J gene TRBJ1-2, with unresolved D. Germline-derived CDR1 and CDR2 are KGHSH and LQKENI. V lost 3 bases, J lost 5 bases, and 13 bases lay in between. CDR3 length: 14 amino acids. CDR3 nucleotide sequence: TGTGCCAGCTCACCTCTGGAAAGAAGTTATGGCTACACCTTC. This sequence encodes CASSPLERSYGYTF.

This clone was detected only a few times. CDR3 DNA: TGTGCCAGCAGTTCCCCCTCCTACTCCTACAATGAGCAGTTCTTC. Translation: CASSSPSYSYNEQFF. The gene calls are TRBV6-8 and TRBJ2-1; D uncertain. V shed 4 bases and J shed 0 bases, with 10 bases lying between them. The CDR3 is made up of 15 amino acids. Germline values: CDR1 MNHGY, CDR2 SAAAGT.

The chain joins TRBV11-3 to TRBJ2-5, with TRBD1 identical over 9 bases. Losses at the gene ends were 2 bases for V and 4 bases for J; bases not matched to a gene: 2. The CDR3 spans 14 residues. Germline assignment: CDR1 SGHNT and CDR2 YENEEA. The CDR3 DNA reads TGTGCCAGCAGCTTACAGGGACAGGGAGAGACCCAGTACTTC. Its translation: CASSLQGQGETQYF.

The rearrangement joins TRBV19 to TRBJ1-1; weak D call: TRBD1 (5 bases). Trimming pared 7 bases from V and 1 base from J, leaving 13 bases between. The germline V gene has CDR1 LNHDA and CDR2 SQIVND (reference sequence). This CDR3 spans 14 amino acids. CDR3 amino acids: CASKFRQPNTEAFF. The CDR3, as DNA: TGTGCCAGTAAATTTCGACAGCCGAACACTGAAGCTTTCTTT.

This clone was seen only a few times. In DNA form, the CDR3 reads TGTGCCAGCAGCGTAGTCGGGGGTGAGCAGTTCTTC. Amino acid sequence: CASSVVGGEQFF. This chain joins TRBV9 and TRBJ2-1; TRBD2 might be the D (6 bases). Germline loops: CDR1 SGDLS, CDR2 YYNGEE. The V end lost 0 bases, the J end lost 9 bases, and 7 bases lay between the germline ends. The CDR3 is 12 residues long.

Remarks on this clone: Germline is not matched at one junction end, which may reflect a read error. V and J are TRBV28 and TRBJ2-7; D unresolved. CDR1 MDHEN and CDR2 SYDVKM come from the germline V gene. The CDR3 extends over 12 amino acids. The CDR3 spells CASSSRSSEQYF. In nucleotides, the CDR3 is TGTGCCAGCAGTTCCAGGTCCTCCGAGCAGTACTTC.

The rearrangement joins TRBV6-8 to TRBJ2-3; D assignment may be TRBD1 or TRBD2 (5 bases each). The CDR3 loop spans 15 amino acids. V shed 5 bases and J shed 4 bases, with 16 bases lying between them. CDR1 and CDR2 (germline): MNHGY, SAAAGT. The CDR3, as DNA: TGTGCCAGCAGTGACACCTCCGGGGCGGCAGATACGCAGTATTTT. Its translation is CASSDTSGAADTQYF.

There are a few counts of this clone. V gene TRBV9 combines with J gene TRBJ2-7; D is unresolved. CDR3 length: 12 residues. V lost 3 bases to trimming and J lost 4 bases, with 8 bases between them. Germline V CDR1 and CDR2: SGDLS, YYNGEE. The CDR3 sequence: CASSADPYEQYF. In DNA form, the CDR3 reads TGTGCCAGCAGCGCCGACCCTTACGAGCAGTACTTC.

DNA for the CDR3: TGTGCCAGTAGTACTCGACAGGGTTACGAGCAGTACTTC. Protein sequence: CASSTRQGYEQYF. The chain has TRBV19 and TRBJ2-7, with 7 nucleotides matching TRBD1. The V and J ends lost 4 bases and 4 bases, in that order; junction bases with no gene match: 4. This CDR3 region has 13 residues. Germline-derived CDR1 and CDR2 are LNHDA and SQIVND (reference sequence).

A few counts support this clone. V and J are TRBV10-2 and TRBJ2-3; D possibly matches TRBD1 or TRBD2 (5 bases each). V shed 7 bases and J shed 0 bases, with 8 bases lying between them. The germline CDR1 and CDR2 sequences are WSHSY and SAAADI. The CDR3 extends over 13 amino acids. CDR3 nucleotides: TGCGCCAGCACAGGGACCAGCACAGATACGCAGTATTTT. It yields the protein CASTGTSTDTQYF.

This clone was seen a few times. This chain uses TRBV19 with TRBJ1-3, with 7 nucleotides matching TRBD1. Germline CDR1 reads LNHDA; CDR2 reads SQIVND (reference sequence). The CDR3 sequence is 18 residues long. V lost 10 bases and J lost 0; bases outside the gene matches: 18. The CDR3 spells CATSTGNPHPYSGNTIYF. The CDR3 nucleotides read TGTGCCACTTCGACAGGGAACCCGCATCCCTACTCTGGAAACACCATATATTTT.

The chain recombines TRBV2 with TRBJ2-1, with TRBD2 matching over 10 bases. The CDR3 runs 15 residues. V was pared by 6 bases and J by 9 bases, with 11 bases of the junction left unmatched. Germline V CDR1 and CDR2: SNHLY, FYNNEI. The CDR3 region is CASRSGRANDVEQFF. CDR3 nucleotides: TGTGCCAGCAGAAGCGGGAGGGCCAATGATGTTGAGCAGTTCTTC.

The V gene is TRBV6-8, the J gene TRBJ1-2; D is perhaps TRBD1 (6 bases). The V gene lost 5 bases and the J gene lost 8 bases, with 18 bases spanning the gap. This CDR3 region has 14 residues. Germline V gives CDR1 MNHGY, CDR2 SAAAGT. The DNA for the CDR3 is TGTGCCAGCAGTGACCCTTTGGGGGGCGGAGGCTACACCTTC. It encodes CASSDPLGGGGYTF.

CDR3 sequence: CASSIFPGQDRGNQPQHF. The DNA for the CDR3 is TGTGCCAGTAGTATTTTTCCGGGACAGGACCGGGGCAATCAGCCCCAGCATTTT. V is TRBV19 and J is TRBJ1-5, with 8 bases lining up with TRBD1. The V segment lost 3 bases and the J segment 2 bases; nucleotides outside the gene matches: 12. In germline, CDR1 is LNHDA, CDR2 SQIVND (reference sequence). The CDR3 runs to 18 residues.

Only a few counts were recorded for this clone. The chain carries TRBV28 and TRBJ2-7; TRBD1 aligns across 9 bases. With 4 bases clipped from V and 4 bases from J, the junction kept 5 bases outside the gene matches. Germline V gene lookup returns CDR1 MDHEN and CDR2 SYDVKM. There are 14 residues in the CDR3. The CDR3: CASSSGTGPYEQYF. The CDR3 coding sequence is TGTGCCAGCAGTTCAGGGACAGGGCCATACGAGCAGTACTTC.

There are a few counts of this clone. The CDR3 loop is CASRETLGPNTEAFF. The DNA for the CDR3 is TGTGCCAGCAGGGAGACCTTGGGGCCGAACACTGAAGCTTTCTTT. This chain links TRBV28 with TRBJ1-1, with D perhaps TRBD1 (5 bases). The CDR3 loop spans 15 amino acids. V was pared by 6 bases and J by 1 base, with 15 bases between. The V gene's germline CDR1 is MDHEN and CDR2 SYDVKM.

This clone was found a few times. The chain couples TRBV28 to TRBJ2-1; 13 bases are shared with TRBD2. Unmatched junction bases numbered 7, after V lost 5 bases and J lost 9 bases. CDR3 length equals 15 residues. Per the germline V gene, CDR1 is MDHEN and CDR2 is SYDVKM. In DNA, the CDR3 is TGTGCCAGCAGTCCCCGGACTAGCGGGAGTGGTGAGCAGTTCTTC. This translates into CASSPRTSGSGEQFF.

This clone showed up just a few times. The rearrangement joins TRBV6-8 to TRBJ2-7, with TRBD1 identical over 7 bases. With 5 bases clipped from V and 1 base from J, the junction kept 8 bases outside the gene matches. Germline CDR1 reads MNHGY; CDR2 reads SAAAGT. The CDR3 consists of 15 residues. The CDR3 DNA sequence: TGTGCCAGCAGTGTAACAGGGGTAGGGTCCTACGAGCAGTACTTC. Its translation: CASSVTGVGSYEQYF.

By share, this clone counts as medium-sized (0.01 to 0.1%). The chain links TRBV6-8 to TRBJ2-4, with 11 positions matching TRBD2. Per the germline V gene, CDR1 is MNHGY and CDR2 is SAAAGT. Germline trimming cut 6 bases from V and 7 bases from J; bases unmatched to any gene: 11. The CDR3 covers 16 residues. CDR3 DNA: TGTGCCAGCAGCCTGGCGATAGCGGGAGGGGGGAACATTCAGTACTTC. It codes for CASSLAIAGGGNIQYF.

The table lists this clone with a few counts. This rearrangement joins TRBV9 to TRBJ2-1; TRBD2 might be the D (6 bases). The length of the CDR3 is 13 residues. V lost 7 bases to trimming and J lost 4 bases, with 12 bases between them. CDR1 is SGDLS, CDR2 YYNGEE, per germline. CDR3 coding DNA: TGTGCCAGCTCTAGCGAGATGTACAATGAGCAGTTCTTC. It is translated as CASSSEMYNEQFF.

The rearrangement joins TRBV11-3 to TRBJ1-1, with D tentatively TRBD1 (5 bases). Germline CDR1 reads SGHNT; CDR2 reads YENEEA. The CDR3 consists of 15 residues. V lost 3 bases, J lost 4 bases, and 15 bases lay in between. The CDR3 DNA reads as TGTGCCAGCAGCTTGGATCCAGGGAGGGGCACTGAAGCTTTCTTT. It is translated as CASSLDPGRGTEAFF.

In its sample, this clone is large. The V gene is TRBV15, the J gene TRBJ2-3; 7 nucleotides agree with TRBD2. The length of the CDR3 is 15 residues. Losses at the gene ends were 5 bases for V and 5 bases for J; bases not matched to a gene: 10. CDR1 LNHNV and CDR2 YYDKDF come from the germline V gene (reference sequence). CDR3 bases: TGTGCCACCAGCTCCGGACTAGTTGTAGAAGATACGCAGTATTTT. Translating gives CATSSGLVVEDTQYF.

This clone is labeled medium-sized. Sequence at one end of the junction differs from germline and may be a read error. J is TRBJ2-2 and V is TRBV6-8; 7 bases are a match to TRBD2. Per the germline V gene, CDR1 is MNHGY and CDR2 is SAAAGT. The CDR3 loop spans 15 amino acids. CDR3 DNA: TGTGCCATCAGTGCGGGGACTACTTACACCGGGGAGCTGTTTTTT. Protein: CAISAGTTYTGELFF.

Within the sample, this clone is medium-sized. V gene TRBV6-8 combines with J gene TRBJ2-7; TRBD2 might be the D (6 bases). This CDR3 contains 14 residues. Germline V gene sequence: CDR1 MNHGY, CDR2 SAAAGT. Trimming removed 7 bases from V and 2 bases from J, with 15 bases in between. The CDR3 DNA sequence: TGTGCCAGCACCTCAGGGACTGGTACCTACGAGCAGTACTTC. Its protein is CASTSGTGTYEQYF.

This sequence joins TRBV11-3 and TRBJ2-1; D perhaps matches TRBD2 (6 bases). CDR3 size: 17 residues. Between the trimmed V and J ends, which lost 5 bases and 1 base, there was a span of 18 bases. Germline V CDR1 and CDR2: SGHNT, YENEEA. The CDR3 region has the DNA TGTGCCAGCAGCCTGGGGCCCATCGGGGGTTCCTACAATGAGCAGTTCTTC. Protein sequence: CASSLGPIGGSYNEQFF. The whole variable domain, filled in from reference TRBV11-3 and TRBJ2-1, reads EAGVVQSPRYKIIEKKQPVAFWCNPISGHNTLYWYLQNLGQGPELLIRYENEEAVDDSQLPKDRFSAERLKGVDSTLKIQPAELGDSAVYLCASSLGPIGGSYNEQFFGPGTRLTVL.